Listed below are T cell receptor beta chains from one sample, sequenced in a study of T cells in Graves' hyperthyroidism and ophthalmopathy. TCRdb called the multiplex PCR reads again in MiXCR, with one record for every CDR3 protein. Seen here are about 350,000 distinct CDR3 sequences, around 15% observed once, and the top ten hold roughly 20%. The sequenced material came from blood. All receptors derive from a woman aged 60-70 years with Graves' ophthalmopathy. Each CDR3 is given with its conserved first and last residue. A D gene is named only where the DNA matches it firmly. The listing skips clone size in some rows; elsewhere it reads once, few, many or a size class.

TRBJ1-5,NA,TRBV6-1,NA,CASSGAKGGNQPQHF,TGTGCCAGCAGTGGGGCGAAGGGGGGCAATCAGCCCCAGCATTTT
TRBJ2-7,TRBD2,TRBV10-3,many,CAISESGRTSGRYEQYF,TGTGCCATCAGTGAGTCGGGGCGGACTAGCGGGAGGTACGAGCAGTACTTC
TRBJ2-7,TRBD2,TRBV2,many,CASSLGLAGPYEQYF,TGTGCCAGCAGTTTGGGACTAGCGGGACCCTACGAGCAGTACTTC
TRBJ2-1,TRBD1,TRBV12-3/TRBV12-4,few,CASSLERRQGQFF,TGTGCCAGCAGCTTAGAGAGGAGACAGGGGCAGTTCTTC
TRBJ2-5,NA,TRBV18,many,CASSPPGVVGETQYF,TGTGCCAGCTCACCCCCCGGTGTAGTAGGAGAGACCCAGTACTTC
TRBJ2-2,TRBD2,TRBV28,many,CASSSGTSGGRGELFF,TGTGCCAGCAGTTCCGGGACTAGCGGAGGCCGGGGGGAGCTGTTTTTT
TRBJ2-1,NA,TRBV14,few,CASSHLNGNNEQFF,TGTGCCAGCAGCCATCTGAACGGGAACAATGAGCAGTTCTTC
TRBJ2-7,NA,TRBV20-1,many,CSASYTGSYEQYF,TGCAGTGCCTCCTATACTGGTTCCTACGAGCAGTACTTC
TRBJ2-5,TRBD2,TRBV14,NA,CASSPTSGRETQYF,TGTGCCAGCAGCCCTACTAGCGGGAGAGAGACCCAGTACTTC
TRBJ1-5,NA,TRBV24-1,few,CATSDPPWGPQHF,TGTGCCACCAGTGACCCTCCGTGGGGGCCCCAGCATTTT
TRBJ1-4,TRBD1,TRBV7-2,NA,CASSLEQGIPNEKLFF,TGTGCCAGCAGCTTGGAACAGGGGATACCTAATGAAAAACTGTTTTTT
TRBJ2-4,NA,TRBV28,many,CASSLSKRGRNIQYF,TGTGCCAGCAGTTTATCGAAGAGAGGAAGAAACATTCAGTACTTC
TRBJ2-3,TRBD1,TRBV3-1,once,CASSPRQGADTQYF,TGTGCCAGCAGCCCCAGACAGGGGGCGGATACGCAGTATTTT
TRBJ2-1,TRBD2,TRBV6-1,many,CASRGTSGNYNEQFF,TGTGCCAGCAGAGGGACTAGCGGGAACTACAATGAGCAGTTCTTC
TRBJ2-1,TRBD2,TRBV20-1,many,CSARDQLLAVSSYNEQFF,TGCAGTGCTAGAGATCAACTACTAGCGGTCAGCTCCTACAATGAGCAGTTCTTC
TRBJ2-7,TRBD2,TRBV28,many,CASNEREGYEQYF,TGTGCCAGCAATGAGCGGGAGGGCTACGAGCAGTACTTC
TRBJ1-5,NA,TRBV2,many,CASSEGRAGQPQHF,TGTGCCAGCAGTGAGGGCAGGGCAGGACAGCCCCAGCATTTT
TRBJ1-1,NA,TRBV20-1,NA,CSALDPRGVYEAFF,TGCAGTGCTCTAGATCCCCGGGGCGTTTATGAAGCTTTCTTT
TRBJ2-1,NA,TRBV20-1,NA,CSAREEVFYNEQFF,TGCAGTGCTAGAGAGGAGGTCTTCTACAATGAGCAGTTCTTC
TRBJ2-3,NA,TRBV20-1,many,CSAKDWNTDTQYF,TGCAGTGCTAAGGACTGGAATACAGATACGCAGTATTTT
TRBJ2-7,TRBD2,TRBV20-1,NA,CSARLSMAGGSYEQYF,TGCAGTGCTAGATTATCTATGGCGGGAGGTTCCTACGAGCAGTACTTC
TRBJ2-2,TRBD2,TRBV10-2,few,CASSSGVNTGELFF,TGCGCCAGCAGCAGCGGGGTAAACACCGGGGAGCTGTTTTTT
TRBJ1-1,TRBD1,TRBV20-1,many,CSASTGAGTEAFF,TGCAGTGCTTCTACAGGGGCGGGCACTGAAGCTTTCTTT
TRBJ2-7,NA,TRBV19,NA,CASSIERGAYEQYF,TGTGCCAGTAGTATAGAACGGGGAGCCTACGAGCAGTACTTC
TRBJ2-7,TRBD2,TRBV30,few,CAWSDLAVAYEQYF,TGTGCCTGGAGCGATCTAGCGGTGGCCTACGAGCAGTACTTC
TRBJ2-2,TRBD1,TRBV2,many,CASSKTGTGGTRELFF,TGTGCCAGCTCTAAAACCGGGACAGGGGGCACCAGGGAGCTGTTTTTT
TRBJ2-2,TRBD1,TRBV3-1,NA,CASSPRQGSRGELFF,TGTGCCAGCAGCCCGCGACAGGGGAGTCGCGGGGAGCTGTTTTTT
TRBJ2-1,TRBD2,TRBV12-5,many,CASGGIAGGPFNEQFF,TGTGCTAGTGGTGGAATAGCGGGAGGGCCGTTTAATGAGCAGTTCTTC
TRBJ2-1,NA,TRBV12-3/TRBV12-4,many,CASSLDNRNEQFF,TGTGCCAGCAGTCTGGACAATAGGAATGAGCAGTTCTTC
TRBJ1-4,NA,TRBV28,NA,CASSLVGRQNEKLFF,TGTGCCAGCAGTTTAGTCGGTAGACAAAATGAAAAACTGTTTTTT
TRBJ2-2,NA,TRBV28,many,CASSGLTGELFF,TGTGCCAGCAGTGGGCTCACCGGGGAGCTGTTTTTT